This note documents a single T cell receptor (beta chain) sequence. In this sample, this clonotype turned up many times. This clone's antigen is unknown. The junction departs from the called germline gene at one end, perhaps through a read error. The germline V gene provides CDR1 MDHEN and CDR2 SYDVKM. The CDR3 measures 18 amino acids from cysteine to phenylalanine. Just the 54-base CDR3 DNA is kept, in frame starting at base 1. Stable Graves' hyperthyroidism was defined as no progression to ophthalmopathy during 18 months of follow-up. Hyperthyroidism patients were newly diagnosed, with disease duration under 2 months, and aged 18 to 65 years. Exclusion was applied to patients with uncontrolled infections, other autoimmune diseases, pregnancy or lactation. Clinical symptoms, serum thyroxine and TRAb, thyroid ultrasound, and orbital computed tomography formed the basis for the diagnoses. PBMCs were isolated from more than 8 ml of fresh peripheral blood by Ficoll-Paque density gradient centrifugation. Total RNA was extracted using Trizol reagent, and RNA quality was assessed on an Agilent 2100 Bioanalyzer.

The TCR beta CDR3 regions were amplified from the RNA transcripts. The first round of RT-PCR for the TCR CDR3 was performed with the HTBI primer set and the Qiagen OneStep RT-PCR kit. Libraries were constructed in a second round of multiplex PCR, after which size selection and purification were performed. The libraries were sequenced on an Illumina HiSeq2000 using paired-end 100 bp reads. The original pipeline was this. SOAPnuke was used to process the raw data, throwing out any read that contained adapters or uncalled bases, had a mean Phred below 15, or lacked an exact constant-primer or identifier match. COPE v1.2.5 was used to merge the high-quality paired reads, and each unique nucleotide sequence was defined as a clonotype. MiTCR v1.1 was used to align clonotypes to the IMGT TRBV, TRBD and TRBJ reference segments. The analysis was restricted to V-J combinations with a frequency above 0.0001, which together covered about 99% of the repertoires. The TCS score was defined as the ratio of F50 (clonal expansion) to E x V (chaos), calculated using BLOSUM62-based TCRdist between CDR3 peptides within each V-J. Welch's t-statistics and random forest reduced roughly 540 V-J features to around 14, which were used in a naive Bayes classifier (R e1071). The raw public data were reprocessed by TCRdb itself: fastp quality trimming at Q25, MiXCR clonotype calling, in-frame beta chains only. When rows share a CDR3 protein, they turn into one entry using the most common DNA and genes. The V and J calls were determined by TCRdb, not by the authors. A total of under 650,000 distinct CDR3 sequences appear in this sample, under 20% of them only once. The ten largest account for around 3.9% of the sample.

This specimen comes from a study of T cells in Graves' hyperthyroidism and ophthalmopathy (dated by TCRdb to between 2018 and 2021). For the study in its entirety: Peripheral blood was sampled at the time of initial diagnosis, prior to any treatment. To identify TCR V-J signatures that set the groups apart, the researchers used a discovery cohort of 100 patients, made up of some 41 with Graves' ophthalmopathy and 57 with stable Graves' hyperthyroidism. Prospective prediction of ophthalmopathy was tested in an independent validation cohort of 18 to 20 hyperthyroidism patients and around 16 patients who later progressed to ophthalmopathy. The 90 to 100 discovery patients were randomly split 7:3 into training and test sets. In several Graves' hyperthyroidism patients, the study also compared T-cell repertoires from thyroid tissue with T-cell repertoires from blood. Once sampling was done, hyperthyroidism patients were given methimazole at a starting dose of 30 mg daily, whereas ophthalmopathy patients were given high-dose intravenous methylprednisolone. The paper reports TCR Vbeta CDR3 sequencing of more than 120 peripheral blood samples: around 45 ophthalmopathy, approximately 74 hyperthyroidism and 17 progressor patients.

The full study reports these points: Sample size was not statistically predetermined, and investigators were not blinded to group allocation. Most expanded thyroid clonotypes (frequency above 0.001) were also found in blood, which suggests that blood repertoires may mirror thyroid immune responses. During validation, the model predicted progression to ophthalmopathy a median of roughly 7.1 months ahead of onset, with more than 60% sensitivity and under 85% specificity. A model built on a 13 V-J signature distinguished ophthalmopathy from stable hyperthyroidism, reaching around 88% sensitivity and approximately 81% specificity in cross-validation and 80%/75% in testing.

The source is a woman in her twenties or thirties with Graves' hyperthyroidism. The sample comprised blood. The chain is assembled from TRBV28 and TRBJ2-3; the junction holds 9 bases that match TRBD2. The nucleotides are TGTGCCAACAGTTGGGGGACGGGACTAGCAGAGGGCACAGATACGCAGTATTTT. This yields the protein CANSWGTGLAEGTDTQYF.